The subject of this entry is one TCR beta chain. The antigen is not known. V lost 3 bases and J lost 2; bases outside the gene matches: 17. Germline V gene lookup returns CDR1 WNHNN and CDR2 SYGVQD (reference sequence). This CDR3 is built from 20 residues. This record comes from a study of Tregs in tolerant kidney transplant recipients. Findings and limits, study-wide: For some patients, primers changed over time, blocking nucleotide-level comparison.

Profiling relied on immunoSEQ multiplex PCR, and the TCRdb table lists in-frame clones only, not all of them. Of about 8,300 clones in the sample, about 35% are singletons; the top ten hold 5.8%. FACS sorting followed a roughly six-day coculture of CFSE-labeled recipient PBMCs with irradiated graft donor PBMCs. The clonotype originates from a human patient who received a combined kidney and bone marrow transplant. The chain carries TRBV10-1 and TRBJ1-1, with 11 bases identical to TRBD1. Sequenced material: CD8+ T cells from blood cultured with allogeneic cells, taken before the transplant. For the CDR3, the DNA is TGCGCCAGCAGTGACCCTGCACTTGGACAGGGGGCTCATCGTAACACTGAAGCTTTCTTT. Residues: CASSDPALGQGAHRNTEAFF.